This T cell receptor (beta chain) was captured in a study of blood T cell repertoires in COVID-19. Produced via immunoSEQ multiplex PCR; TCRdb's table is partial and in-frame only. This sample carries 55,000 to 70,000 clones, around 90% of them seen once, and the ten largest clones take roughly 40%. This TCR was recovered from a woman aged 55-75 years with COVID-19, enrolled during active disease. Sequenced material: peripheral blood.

DNA of the CDR3: TGTGCCAGCAGCCCAACTAGCGGGGGGGCTGGAGAGCAGTACTTC. Protein: CASSPTSGGAGEQYF. This chain joins TRBV7-2 and TRBJ2-7, with TRBD2 matching 13 bases. The CDR3 is 15 amino acids. V was clipped by 5 bases and J by 7 bases; unmatched bases: 8. Germline V gene sequence: CDR1 SGHTA, CDR2 FQGNSA.